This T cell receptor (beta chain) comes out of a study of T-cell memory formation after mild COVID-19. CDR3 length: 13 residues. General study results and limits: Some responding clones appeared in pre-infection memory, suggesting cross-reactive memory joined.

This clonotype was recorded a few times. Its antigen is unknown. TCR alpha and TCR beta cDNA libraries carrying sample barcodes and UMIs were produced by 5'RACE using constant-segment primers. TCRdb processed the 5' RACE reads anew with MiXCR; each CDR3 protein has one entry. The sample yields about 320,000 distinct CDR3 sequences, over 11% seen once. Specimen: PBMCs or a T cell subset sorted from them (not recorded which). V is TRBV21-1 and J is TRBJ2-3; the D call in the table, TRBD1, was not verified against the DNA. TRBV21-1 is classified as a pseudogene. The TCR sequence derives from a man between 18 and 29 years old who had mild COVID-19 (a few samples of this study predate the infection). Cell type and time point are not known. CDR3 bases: TGTGCCATCGGGACATCTAGCACAGATACGCAGTATTTT. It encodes CAIGTSSTDTQYF.